Listed below are T cell receptor beta chains from one sample, sequenced in a study of shared clonotypes between healthy human individuals. Clones were sequenced by immunoSEQ multiplex PCR, and TCRdb holds only the in-frame ones, with some missing. The data show 950,000 to 1,300,000 clones, around 75% seen once. The sequencing input was memory CD4+ T cells sorted from blood. All receptors derive from a man between 18 and 35 years old in good health. Each CDR3 is given with its conserved first and last residue. A D gene is named only where the DNA matches it firmly. Clone size is not always given. Where it is, it says once, few, many or a class for expanded clones.

j_gene: TRBJ1-3
v_gene: TRBV5-1
abundance: -
d_gene: -
CDR3aa: CASSWGQKTGNTIYF
CDR3nt: TGCGCCAGCAGCTGGGGACAAAAAACTGGAAACACCATATATTTT

j_gene: TRBJ1-6
v_gene: TRBV5-1
abundance: -
d_gene: -
CDR3aa: CASSKDSPSNNSPLHF
CDR3nt: TGCGCCAGCAGCAAGGACAGTCCTTCTAATAATTCACCCCTCCACTTT

j_gene: TRBJ1-2
v_gene: TRBV6-5
abundance: -
d_gene: TRBD1
CDR3aa: CASSPGGGYGYTF
CDR3nt: TGTGCCAGCAGTCCAGGGGGTGGGTATGGCTACACCTTC

j_gene: TRBJ2-2
v_gene: TRBV5-1
abundance: -
d_gene: TRBD1
CDR3aa: CASSSGTGGHGELFF
CDR3nt: TGCGCCAGCAGCTCCGGGACAGGGGGCCACGGGGAGCTGTTTTTT

j_gene: TRBJ2-2
v_gene: TRBV7-3
abundance: -
d_gene: -
CDR3aa: CASSLSHTGELFF
CDR3nt: TGTGCCAGCAGCTTATCCCACACCGGGGAGCTGTTTTTT

j_gene: TRBJ2-5
v_gene: TRBV11-3
abundance: few
d_gene: TRBD2
CDR3aa: CASSRAQFRGVRETQYF
CDR3nt: TGTGCCAGCAGCAGGGCCCAATTTCGGGGGGTTAGGGAGACCCAGTACTTC

j_gene: TRBJ2-5
v_gene: TRBV5-1
abundance: few
d_gene: TRBD2
CDR3aa: CASSLSRGGVETQYF
CDR3nt: TGCGCCAGCAGCTTGTCGCGGGGAGGGGTGGAGACCCAGTACTTC

j_gene: TRBJ2-3
v_gene: TRBV6-4
abundance: -
d_gene: -
CDR3aa: CASSEGGIGTDTQYF
CDR3nt: TGTGCCAGCAGTGAAGGGGGTATTGGCACAGATACGCAGTATTTT

j_gene: TRBJ1-1
v_gene: TRBV10-3
abundance: -
d_gene: -
CDR3aa: CAISEARDTEAFF
CDR3nt: TGTGCCATCAGTGAAGCCAGGGACACTGAAGCTTTCTTT

j_gene: TRBJ2-1
v_gene: TRBV7-2
abundance: -
d_gene: -
CDR3aa: CASSLNPRGNEQFF
CDR3nt: TGTGCCAGCAGCTTGAATCCCAGGGGCAATGAGCAGTTCTTC

j_gene: TRBJ2-3
v_gene: TRBV2
abundance: -
d_gene: TRBD2
CDR3aa: CASSLTSARDTQYF
CDR3nt: TGTGCCAGCAGCTTGACTAGCGCAAGAGATACGCAGTATTTT

j_gene: TRBJ2-6
v_gene: TRBV7-3
abundance: -
d_gene: -
CDR3aa: CASSLNTAGGSGANVLTF
CDR3nt: TGTGCCAGCAGCTTAAACACAGCCGGGGGATCTGGGGCCAACGTCCTGACTTTC

j_gene: TRBJ1-2
v_gene: TRBV18
abundance: -
d_gene: -
CDR3aa: CASSPQSGREGYTF
CDR3nt: TGTGCCAGCTCACCACAATCAGGGCGAGAAGGCTACACCTTC

j_gene: TRBJ2-3
v_gene: TRBV9
abundance: -
d_gene: -
CDR3aa: CAAPHSTDTQYF
CDR3nt: TGTGCCGCGCCGCACAGCACAGATACGCAGTATTTT

j_gene: TRBJ2-1
v_gene: TRBV28
abundance: many
d_gene: -
CDR3aa: CASSLRTAYNEQFF
CDR3nt: TGTGCCAGCAGTTTACGGACAGCCTACAATGAGCAGTTCTTC

j_gene: TRBJ2-7
v_gene: TRBV6-5
abundance: -
d_gene: -
CDR3aa: CASSYGVTYEQYF
CDR3nt: TGTGCCAGCAGTTATGGGGTAACCTACGAGCAGTACTTC